This TCR beta chain appears in the sequencing data of a study of regulatory T cells in long-lasting Graves disease. Whole-study results and caveats: Newly diagnosed Graves' patients had higher TCR diversity than persistent ones.

This clonotype was picked up many times. The target antigen is unknown. Time point here: persistent/refractory GD, antithyroid drugs over 5 years with positive TRAb. PBMC RNA was the source of the TCR library. Both iRepertoire HTBI primers and Arm-PCR of CDR3 regions were used to build the TCR beta libraries. Using its own MiXCR run on the multiplex PCR reads, TCRdb lists one record per CDR3 protein. The table lists roughly 400,000 distinct CDR3 sequences, around 21% of them singletons. Sequenced material: peripheral blood mononuclear cells (PBMCs), taken when the disease was refractory, from a patient treated with antithyroid drugs. The source of this sequence is a female donor with Graves disease.

The CDR3 spells CASSRQGAYGYTF. The CDR3 DNA is TGTGCCAGCAGCCGCCAGGGGGCCTATGGCTACACCTTC. The chain carries TRBV7-2 and TRBJ1-2, with 8 bases lining up with TRBD1. The germline gives CDR1 SGHTA, CDR2 FQGNSA. The CDR3 runs 13 residues. The V gene end was trimmed by 5 bases and the J gene end by 4 bases; junction bases not matched to a gene: 3.